The clone carrying this T cell receptor (beta chain) was recorded once. Its antigen is not identified. The CDR3 length is 11 residues. V was clipped by 0 bases and J by 7 bases, with 6 bases between them. In germline, CDR1 is GTSNPN, CDR2 SVGIG (reference sequence). TCRdb re-derived calls from the reads in MiXCR, one entry per CDR3 protein. This table holds 140,000 to 150,000 distinct CDR3 sequences, 30% to 40% found once. These data are taken from a study of T cell repertoires in cytomegalovirus infection. In the study overall: Both CMV infection and a matching HLA type were indicated by public TCR beta signatures.

This receptor was obtained from a human donor in good health (CMV status not recorded). Some clones in this sample may be carry-over from other donors' samples. The rearrangement joins TRBV30 to TRBJ1-1; D is undetermined. Sequenced material: CD8+ T cells from cultured PBMCs, taken from culture after CMV antigen stimulation. As DNA, the CDR3 is TGTGCCTGGAGTGTCTTATTTGAAGCTTTCTTT. Its translation: CAWSVLFEAFF.